This T cell receptor (beta chain) was documented in a study of shared clonotypes between healthy human individuals (dated by TCRdb to 2020 to 2021). Broadly, across the study: The cohort included three men and a couple of women between 18 and 49 years of age. Per donor, three plates each were used for CD4 naive and CD4 memory, two for CD8 naive, and one for CD8 memory. To estimate repertoire size and how much clonotypes are shared between individuals, the study performed deep sequencing of blood TCR repertoires from 4 to 6 healthy adults. To increase sequencing depth and limit assay-specific biases, TCR repertoire library preparation and sequencing were carried out by different laboratories using diverse techniques. Each donor's leukapheresis produced roughly between roughly 0.85 and 9 billion PBMCs. Results and caveats for the whole study, not just this receptor: Naive subsets generally had larger estimated clonotype richness than memory subsets. Clonotypes shared by all four sorted-subset donors showed higher generation probabilities than non-shared clonotypes. Sampling was restricted to blood, and TCR repertoires in tissues likely differ from the TCR repertoires found in blood. Rarefaction of sorted-subset datasets indicated incomplete sequencing despite the large sequencing depth. When a few donors were compared, the shared fraction of clonotypes was around 5% for naive CD4, roughly 3.3% for naive CD8, about 2.5% for memory CD4, and 0.4% for memory CD8. The genetic and exposure-history diversity represented was limited by the small number of donors. Based on pairwise subsampling, the degree of clonotype sharing among donors was expected to be affected by sequencing depth.

This clone showed up just once. Its antigen is not yet known. No base qualities exist here, and no much larger clone lies one base off it. The donors were healthy, HIV-negative adults with no recently reported acute infections or vaccinations. Only Caucasian adults living in Nashville, Tennessee, USA were represented among the donors. CD4+ T cells were enriched by magnetic negative selection; naive cells were then positively selected on CD45RA, and the negative fraction formed the memory subset. Blood was collected by leukapheresis, and PBMCs were isolated by Ficoll-Histopaque density gradient centrifugation and then cryopreserved in liquid nitrogen vapor phase. Purity and quantity of every magnetically sorted T cell population were checked by analytical flow cytometry. Each sorted fraction had its genomic DNA isolated and then quantified by UV absorbance on a Nanodrop 2000c. Using the deep immunoSEQ assay, TCR CDR3 regions were amplified from genomic DNA by multiplex PCR. Extracted genomic DNA from each cell subset was spread evenly across all wells of several immunoSEQ 96-well plates, with each plate serving as a replicate. For sorted subsets, approximately 190 ng genomic DNA, equal to 25,000 to 35,000 T cell genomes, was loaded into each replicate PCR. The purified libraries were quantified using a Qubit 3.0 fluorometer, sized with a Bioanalyzer 2100, and then quantified again using the KAPA Library Quantification kit. Every immunoSEQ 96-well plate was sequenced on a separate single-read 150-cycle Illumina NextSeq 550 flow cell. On the authors' methods: The immunoSEQ output contained only junctional sequences without quality scores, so filtering could not match that applied to full-length reads. To assign V/J genes and CDR3, sequences were annotated using PyIR, a Python wrapper for IgBLAST v1.9, with IMGT germline references. Reads were filtered out if the reads had weak V/J assignments (E-value above 1e-6), no CDR3, stop codons, out-of-frame junctions, or ambiguous translated residues. V3J clonotypes were defined as sequences sharing an identical inferred V gene, J gene, and CDR3 amino acid sequence. To compute the percentage overlap between repertoires, the number of shared unique clonotypes was divided by the size of the smaller repertoire. Repertoire richness was assessed with RTK rarefaction, the Chao1 estimator, and Recon v2.1 estimates of unobserved clonotypes. Generation probabilities for all TCRbeta clonotypes obtained by the gDNA method from a handful of donors were computed using OLGA. TCRdb holds this immuneACCESS table with in-frame rearrangements only. Some clones are missing; in checked studies, unresolved V genes explain under half, and the rest has no known cause. V and J calls plus clone size are reproduced from that table; the DNA served to infer D and trimming. The sample data list 950,000 to 1,100,000 clones, and around 78% of these were observed just once. The ten largest make up more than 0.55% of the sample.

V sheds 0 bases and J sheds 1 base, leaving 7 bases between their ends. From a lookup of the germline V gene, CDR1 and CDR2 are SGDLS and YYNGEE. From the cysteine up to the phenylalanine, the CDR3 has a length of 14 residues. Kept here is only the CDR3 DNA, which spans 42 bases and is read in frame from base 1. The chain joins TRBV9 to TRBJ2-5; the D segment could be TRBD2, given 6 matching bases. This receptor was taken from a man younger than 35 in good health. Some clones in this sample may be carry-over from other donors' samples. Sequenced: memory CD4+ T cells from PBMCs. The meaning of the sample's cell subset or site label: CD45RA-negative fraction. CDR3 loop: CASSVGGVQETQYF. The DNA reads TGTGCCAGCAGCGTAGGCGGGGTCCAAGAGACCCAGTACTTC.